This is a list of T cell receptor beta chains from one sample in a study of CD8 T cells in Susac syndrome. TCRdb ran MiXCR on the immunoSEQ multiplex PCR reads and lists one entry per CDR3 protein. The sample carries 150,000 to 200,000 distinct CDR3 sequences, approximately 96% recorded once. Sequencing input: CD4+ T cells from PBMCs. Source of these receptors: a human donor with multiple sclerosis. Both conserved end residues are part of each CDR3. Each record gives: J gene, D gene, clone size, V gene, CDR3 protein, CDR3 DNA. A D gene is named only where the DNA matches it firmly. Clone size appears in some rows only: once, few, many, or a class for an expanded clone.

j_gene: TRBJ2-1; d_gene: -; abundance: -; v_gene: TRBV19; CDR3aa: CASSIWLGISYNEQFF; CDR3nt: TGTGCCAGTAGTATATGGTTAGGGATCTCCTACAATGAGCAGTTCTTC
j_gene: TRBJ2-2; d_gene: -; abundance: -; v_gene: TRBV12-3/TRBV12-4; CDR3aa: CASRTVNTGELFF; CDR3nt: TGTGCCAGCCGGACAGTGAACACCGGGGAGCTGTTTTTT
j_gene: TRBJ1-5; d_gene: -; abundance: -; v_gene: TRBV28; CDR3aa: CASSLWQGNQPQHF; CDR3nt: TGTGCCAGCAGTTTGTGGCAGGGCAATCAGCCCCAGCATTTT
j_gene: TRBJ1-1; d_gene: -; abundance: -; v_gene: TRBV5-1; CDR3aa: CASSLVGIGTEAFF; CDR3nt: TGCGCCAGCAGCTTGGTGGGAATTGGGACTGAAGCTTTCTTT
j_gene: TRBJ2-2; d_gene: TRBD2; abundance: -; v_gene: TRBV20-1; CDR3aa: CSASDPRGGGGELFF; CDR3nt: TGCAGTGCTAGTGACCCGCGGGGGGGTGGCGGGGAGCTGTTTTTT
j_gene: TRBJ1-4; d_gene: -; abundance: -; v_gene: TRBV20-1; CDR3aa: CSAREGGTWDEKLFF; CDR3nt: TGCAGTGCTAGAGAGGGCGGGACGTGGGATGAAAAACTGTTTTTT
j_gene: TRBJ2-7; d_gene: TRBD1; abundance: -; v_gene: TRBV19; CDR3aa: CASRLTGTYEQYF; CDR3nt: TGTGCCAGTAGGCTGACAGGGACCTACGAGCAGTACTTC
j_gene: TRBJ2-7; d_gene: TRBD2; abundance: -; v_gene: TRBV5-1; CDR3aa: CASSFGLAGPSYEQYF; CDR3nt: TGCGCCAGCAGCTTCGGGCTAGCGGGGCCGTCCTACGAGCAGTACTTC
j_gene: TRBJ1-2; d_gene: TRBD1; abundance: -; v_gene: TRBV13; CDR3aa: CASSFDRGYGYTF; CDR3nt: TGTGCCAGCAGCTTCGACAGGGGCTATGGCTACACCTTC
j_gene: TRBJ1-2; d_gene: -; abundance: once; v_gene: TRBV5-1; CDR3aa: CASSLAPGQTSLGYTF; CDR3nt: TGCGCCAGCAGCTTGGCCCCAGGACAGACCAGTTTGGGGTACACCTTC
j_gene: TRBJ2-7; d_gene: -; abundance: -; v_gene: TRBV7-9; CDR3aa: CASSLEQDEQYF; CDR3nt: TGTGCCAGCAGCTTAGAGCAGGACGAGCAGTACTTC
j_gene: TRBJ1-1; d_gene: TRBD1; abundance: -; v_gene: TRBV2; CDR3aa: CASSPQGGQGTEAFF; CDR3nt: TGTGCCAGCAGCCCTCAGGGGGGACAGGGCACTGAAGCTTTCTTT
j_gene: TRBJ1-2; d_gene: TRBD1; abundance: -; v_gene: TRBV15; CDR3aa: CATSRGDRPTRYTF; CDR3nt: TGTGCCACCAGCAGAGGGGACAGGCCGACCCGCTACACCTTC
j_gene: TRBJ2-7; d_gene: -; abundance: -; v_gene: TRBV3-1; CDR3aa: CASSQVGSTEEQYF; CDR3nt: TGTGCCAGCAGCCAAGTGGGGTCTACGGAAGAGCAGTACTTC
j_gene: TRBJ2-5; d_gene: -; abundance: -; v_gene: TRBV5-1; CDR3aa: CASSLEQIQETQYF; CDR3nt: TGCGCCAGCAGCTTGGAACAGATCCAAGAGACCCAGTACTTC